These 6 T cell receptor beta chains originate from one sample sequenced in a study of T cell responses to AZD1222 COVID-19 vaccine. Repertoires were generated with immunoSEQ multiplex PCR, while TCRdb's copy carries only in-frame clones and drops some. This table holds approximately 110,000 clones, 80% to 90% found once. Sequenced here: peripheral blood, sampled on day 0 of AZD1222 vaccination. Receptors originate from an adult in good health.

CDR3 residues: CASSPPSPNYGYTF. CDR3 DNA: TGTGCCAGCTCACCACCGTCCCCTAACTATGGCTACACCTTC. V is TRBV18 and J is TRBJ1-2; D is undetermined. There are 14 residues in the CDR3. CDR1 KGHSH and CDR2 LQKENI come from the germline V gene. The V gene lost 0 bases and the J gene lost 0 bases, with 5 bases spanning the gap.

The CDR3 region is CASSPTGGLSTDTQYF. Written as DNA, the CDR3 is TGTGCCAGCAGCCCGACCGGGGGCCTTAGCACAGATACGCAGTATTTT. J is TRBJ2-3 and V is TRBV3-1 (or the pseudogene TRBV3-2); D possibly uses TRBD1 or TRBD2 (6 bases each). The germline V and J ends were trimmed by 4 bases and 0 bases, with 14 bases remaining between them. CDR1 LGHDT and CDR2 YNNKEL come from the germline V gene (reference sequence). The CDR3 length is 16 residues.

This clone appeared once. This chain links TRBV9 with TRBJ1-1, with no clear D. V lost 7 bases and J 4 bases, leaving 14 bases between the germline ends. Germline lookup yields CDR1 SGDLS and CDR2 YYNGEE. The CDR3 runs to 13 residues. CDR3 sequence reads: CASSLAGRTEAFF. The CDR3 coding sequence is TGTGCCAGCTCCCTGGCCGGGCGCACTGAAGCTTTCTTT.

V and J are TRBV19 and TRBJ1-2, with 10 bases matching TRBD1. This CDR3 has 15 amino acids. Germline values: CDR1 LNHDA, CDR2 SQIVND (reference sequence). V dropped 5 bases and J dropped 4; count of bases not matched to a gene: 7. CDR3 sequence reads: CASSDAGQGVYGYTF. CDR3 in DNA: TGTGCCAGTAGTGACGCAGGACAGGGGGTCTATGGCTACACCTTC.

V is TRBV6-2 or TRBV6-3 and J is TRBJ2-3; TRBD1 or TRBD2 may be the D gene (6 bases each). Looked up from germline, CDR1 is MNHEY and CDR2 is SVGEGT. The CDR3 runs 16 residues. V was clipped by 1 base and J by 4 bases, with 15 bases between them. CDR3 in DNA: TGTGCCAGCAGTTACTTCTTCGGGGGCCCCCCAGATACGCAGTATTTT. Translation gives CASSYFFGGPPDTQYF.

The chain couples TRBV19 to TRBJ1-3, with no clear D. Germline CDR1 LNHDA, CDR2 SQIVND (reference sequence). CDR3 length equals 14 residues. V lost 4 bases and J 3 bases, leaving 10 bases between the germline ends. The CDR3 reads CASSTGLLGNTIYF. The CDR3 DNA reads TGTGCCAGTAGTACTGGTCTGCTTGGAAACACCATATATTTT.